Below are 28 T cell receptor beta chains sequenced from a single sample in a study of T cells after yellow fever vaccination. TCRdb itself ran the 5' RACE reads through MiXCR, one entry per CDR3 protein. This table has under 550,000 distinct CDR3 sequences, 20% to 25% appearing once. Specimen: PBMCs, collected about 20 days after the first yellow fever vaccination. The receptors were sampled from a man in his late teens or twenties who received the YFV17D yellow fever vaccine.

In its sample, this clonotype was seen a few times. In DNA, the CDR3 is TGTGCCAGCAGTTACCGACCGGTGGGGGAGCAGTACTTC. This codes for CASSYRPVGEQYF. The chain combines TRBV6-6 with TRBJ2-7; D is undetermined. Trimming took off 2 bases at V and 7 bases at J, with 12 bases between the two ends. Per germline, CDR1 MNHNY and CDR2 SVGAGI (reference sequence). The CDR3 runs 13 residues.

The chain has TRBV28 and TRBJ2-3; perhaps TRBD1 as D (5 bases). Trimming pared 6 bases from V and 4 bases from J, leaving 14 bases between. The CDR3 loop spans 14 amino acids. The germline V gene encodes CDR1 MDHEN and CDR2 SYDVKM. CDR3 sequence (DNA): TGTGCCAGCAGAAATCAGGGTCGGTCAGATACGCAGTATTTT. Translated: CASRNQGRSDTQYF.

This clonotype was seen only a few times. This chain joins TRBV9 and TRBJ2-5, with 14 bases that match TRBD2. V lost 4 bases to trimming and J lost 5 bases; unmatched junction nucleotides: 7. This CDR3 has 16 residues. The germline CDR1 and CDR2 sequences are SGDLS and YYNGEE. The CDR3 sequence: CASSPRLAGGPETQYF. The CDR3 DNA follows: TGTGCCAGCAGCCCTCGACTAGCGGGGGGGCCGGAGACCCAGTACTTC.

This clonotype was seen a few times. The chain couples TRBV7-8 to TRBJ1-2; 7 bases map to TRBD1. Trimming took 1 base from V and 6 from J; bases not matched to a gene: 8. The CDR3 runs to 15 residues. Germline assignment: CDR1 SGHVS and CDR2 FQNEAQ. The CDR3 DNA follows: TGTGCCAGCAGCTTAGGCAGGGGGGAAGGAGATGGCTACACCTTC. Translated, it gives CASSLGRGEGDGYTF.

There are many counts of this clonotype. The genes are TRBV11-1 and TRBJ1-1; 9 bases are a match to TRBD1. CDR1 and CDR2 from the germline V gene are SGHAT and FQDESV (reference sequence). This CDR3 region has 13 residues. The ends lost 5 bases at V and 6 bases at J; junction bases unmatched: 4. CDR3 coding DNA: TGTGCCAGCAGCCGACAGGGGGGCGCTGAAGCTTTCTTT. Translation gives CASSRQGGAEAFF.

This clonotype was observed a few times. The rearrangement joins TRBV21-1 to TRBJ1-5. TRBV21-1 is a listed pseudogene. CDR3 length: 13 residues. CDR3 amino acids: CASKEGLGQPQHF. In nucleotides, the CDR3 is TGTGCCAGCAAGGAGGGTTTGGGACAGCCCCAGCATTTT.

This sequence joins TRBV24-1 and TRBJ2-3; no clear D gene. Looked up from germline, CDR1 is KGHDR and CDR2 is SFDVKD. This CDR3 contains 13 residues. Trimming removed 7 bases from V and 5 bases from J, with 12 bases in between. Here the CDR3 DNA reads TGTGCCACCAGCCAGCGCCGAGGAGATACGCAGTATTTT. As protein: CATSQRRGDTQYF.

This clonotype was observed a few times. The chain joins TRBV14 to TRBJ2-2, with D maybe TRBD1 (6 bases). The CDR3 extends over 15 amino acids. The V end was cut by 0 bases, the J end by 5 bases, with 10 bases between. CDR1 and CDR2 from the germline V gene are SGHDN and FVKESK. CDR3 region: CASSQDRQETGELFF. The CDR3 region has the DNA TGTGCCAGCAGCCAAGATAGACAGGAAACCGGGGAGCTGTTTTTT.

This clonotype was observed a handful of times. J is TRBJ1-4 and V is TRBV12-3 or TRBV12-4; D not certain. The CDR3 has 13 amino acids. Deletions cut 4 bases from V and 8 bases from J, with 11 bases between. The CDR3 nucleotides are TGTGCCAGCAGTTCCTGGTTGAGGGAAAAACTGTTTTTT. It yields the protein CASSSWLREKLFF.

This chain joins TRBV7-9 and TRBJ1-4, with 7 bases fitting TRBD1. CDR3 length: 16 residues. J gave up 3 bases and V 3 bases, and 7 bases lay outside the gene matches. Germline V gives CDR1 SEHNR, CDR2 FQNEAQ (reference sequence). Written as DNA, the CDR3 is TGTGCCAGCAGCTTCGGACAGGTGGGAGCTAATGAAAAACTGTTTTTT. Encoded protein: CASSFGQVGANEKLFF.

The genes are TRBV6-1 and TRBJ2-5; D perhaps matches TRBD2 (7 bases). The CDR3 has 14 amino acids. CDR1 is MNHNS, CDR2 SASEGT, per germline. The ends were cut back, 8 bases at V and 4 bases at J, with 17 bases in the middle. The CDR3 loop is CASRVGGRAETQYF. In DNA form, the CDR3 reads TGTGCCAGCCGGGTCGGGGGGCGAGCAGAGACCCAGTACTTC.

The rearrangement uses TRBV2 and TRBJ1-5; D is ambiguous. V dropped 4 bases and J dropped 3 bases, with 7 bases sitting between them. The germline gives CDR1 SNHLY, CDR2 FYNNEI. CDR3 length: 13 amino acids. In DNA, the CDR3 is TGTGCCAGCAGTGTGGAGTTCAATCAGCCCCAGCATTTT. This gives the protein CASSVEFNQPQHF.

V is TRBV6-5 and J is TRBJ1-5; 7 nucleotides agree with TRBD1. Germline CDR1 MNHEY, CDR2 SVGAGI. Trimming cost V 4 bases and J 7 bases; bases outside gene matches: 7. The CDR3 totals 14 residues. The CDR3: CASSSGTAGQPQHF. The DNA of the CDR3 is TGTGCCAGCAGTTCCGGGACAGCGGGCCAGCCCCAGCATTTT.

This clonotype was detected a few times. This chain joins TRBV20-1 and TRBJ2-5; TRBD2 agrees at 12 bases. Unmatched junction bases numbered 11, after V lost 5 bases and J lost 1 base. CDR1 and CDR2 (germline): DFQATT, SNEGSKA (reference sequence). The CDR3 totals 17 residues. For the CDR3, the DNA is TGCAGTGCTCTCCGGGCTAGCGGGGGGGCGGTCCAAGAGACCCAGTACTTC. Residues: CSALRASGGAVQETQYF.

The gene calls are TRBV20-1 and TRBJ1-1, with D maybe TRBD1 (5 bases). The CDR3 covers 15 residues. Per germline, CDR1 DFQATT and CDR2 SNEGSKA (reference sequence). The V and J ends lost 1 base and 4 bases respectively, with 16 bases between them. The CDR3 DNA is TGCAGTGCTAGAGTCCAGGGTTATGGGGCCACTGAAGCTTTCTTT. Amino acid sequence: CSARVQGYGATEAFF.

The rearrangement links TRBV5-1 to TRBJ2-3, with 12 positions matching TRBD2. Germline V CDR1 and CDR2: SGHRS, YFSETQ. With V trimmed by 2 bases and J by 10 bases, 11 bases remained unmatched. CDR3 length: 16 residues. The DNA for the CDR3 is TGCGCCAGCAGCTTTACTCTAGCGGGGGGGCCTCTCGCGCAGTATTTT. It specifies CASSFTLAGGPLAQYF.

The genes are TRBV5-6 and TRBJ2-7, with a weak D call TRBD1 (6 bases). V was trimmed by 7 bases and J by 0 bases, leaving 14 bases between them. Germline-derived CDR1 and CDR2 are SGHDT and YYEEEE. The CDR3 loop spans 14 amino acids. CDR3 amino acids: CASGDRQISYEQYF. In DNA form, the CDR3 reads TGTGCCAGCGGCGACAGGCAAATCTCCTACGAGCAGTACTTC.

This clonotype has only a few counts. The rearrangement uses TRBV12-3 or TRBV12-4 and TRBJ1-2, with TRBD1 identical over 7 bases. This CDR3 has 15 amino acids. Trimming removed 3 bases from V and 1 base from J; junction bases left unmatched: 5. CDR3 bases: TGTGCCAGCAGTTTCTCCAGGGGGAGTAACTATGGCTACACCTTC. It specifies CASSFSRGSNYGYTF.

In its sample, this clonotype was seen a few times. The chain uses TRBV5-1 and TRBJ2-1, with no clear D. Germline V gene data show CDR1 as SGHRS and CDR2 as YFSETQ. There are 14 residues in the CDR3. V was clipped by 0 bases and J by 6 bases, with 10 bases between them. CDR3 region: CASSLVFLGNEQFF. In nucleotides, the CDR3 is TGCGCCAGCAGCTTGGTTTTCCTCGGCAATGAGCAGTTCTTC.

The rearrangement links TRBV6-2 or TRBV6-3 to TRBJ2-2; D is unresolved. Per germline, CDR1 MNHEY and CDR2 SVGEGT. This CDR3 region has 13 residues. Trimming took 4 bases from V and 3 from J, leaving 6 bases between them. CDR3 DNA: TGTGCCAGCAGTTCCCAATACACCGGGGAGCTGTTTTTT. This gives the protein CASSSQYTGELFF.

This chain joins TRBV7-2 and TRBJ2-7; possible D gene TRBD1, 6 bases. V was trimmed by 1 base and J by 7 bases, leaving 11 bases between them. This CDR3 is 13 amino acids long. CDR1 is SGHTA and CDR2 is FQGNSA in the germline V gene. The CDR3 protein is CASSLENREEQYV. DNA of the CDR3: TGTGCCAGCAGCTTAGAAAACAGGGAGGAGCAGTACGTC.

The rearrangement joins TRBV20-1 to TRBJ2-5, with TRBD1 as a possible D gene (5 bases). The CDR3 loop spans 17 amino acids. Germline V gene data show CDR1 as DFQATT and CDR2 as SNEGSKA (reference sequence). Trimming took off 1 base at V and 5 bases at J, with 23 bases between the two ends. The CDR3 region is CSARASFSWYRSETQYF. In DNA, the CDR3 is TGCAGTGCTAGAGCCTCGTTCTCCTGGTACAGGTCGGAGACCCAGTACTTC.

In this sample, this clonotype turned up a few times. This chain uses TRBV12-3 or TRBV12-4 with TRBJ1-2; perhaps TRBD1 as D (5 bases). The CDR3 covers 13 residues. The V end was cut by 6 bases, the J end by 5 bases, with 13 bases between. The CDR3 DNA follows: TGTGCCAGCAGCTCTCCAAGGGGTTATGGCTACACCTTC. This codes for CASSSPRGYGYTF.

This clonotype was observed once. V gene TRBV4-1 combines with J gene TRBJ1-4; 9 bases align to TRBD1. The CDR3 covers 15 residues. V dropped 3 bases and J dropped 6; count of bases not matched to a gene: 5. Looked up from germline, CDR1 is MGHRA and CDR2 is YSYEKL. The CDR3 DNA follows: TGCGCCAGCAGCCATCCCACAGGGGGCCATGAAAAACTGTTTTTT. The encoded protein is CASSHPTGGHEKLFF.

This sequence joins TRBV5-1 and TRBJ2-1; the D gene is possibly TRBD2 (6 bases). V dropped 4 bases and J dropped 8 bases, with 22 bases sitting between them. CDR1 is SGHRS and CDR2 is YFSETQ in the germline V gene. The CDR3 runs 16 residues. The CDR3 DNA sequence: TGCGCCAGCAGCGGAGGGCCGAGGGGCTATGCGGATGAGCAGTTCTTC. It translates to CASSGGPRGYADEQFF.

The chain is built from TRBV7-3 and TRBJ1-6; D gene ambiguous. The CDR3 is made up of 15 amino acids. V lost 2 bases and J 7 bases, leaving 12 bases between the germline ends. In germline, CDR1 is SGHTA, CDR2 FQGTGA. In nucleotides, the CDR3 is TGTGCCAGCAGCTTAGGTGTCTTTCCAAATTCACCCCTCCACTTT. Its protein product is CASSLGVFPNSPLHF.

This clonotype was observed a handful of times. DNA of the CDR3: TGTGCCAGCAGCTTACCCACTAGCGGCGCCGAGACCCAGTACTTC. Translation: CASSLPTSGAETQYF. J is TRBJ2-5 and V is TRBV7-2; 8 bases fit TRBD2. From germline, CDR1 is SGHTA and CDR2 FQGNSA. Trimming cost V 2 bases and J 5 bases; bases outside gene matches: 7. The CDR3 is 15 residues long.

The chain has TRBV24-1 and TRBJ2-3; no firm D call. Germline CDR1 KGHDR, CDR2 SFDVKD. Trimming removed 1 base at V and 2 bases at J, with 0 bases between. The CDR3 is 12 amino acids. As DNA, the CDR3 is TGTGCCACCAGTGATTTCACAGATACGCAGTATTTT. Residues: CATSDFTDTQYF.